This TCR beta chain was sequenced during a study of cytomegalovirus exposure and HLA in healthy donors. The CDR3 is 16 amino acids. Between the trimmed V and J ends, which lost 2 bases and 0 bases, there was a span of 13 bases. Germline V gene lookup returns CDR1 SNHLY and CDR2 FYNNEI. PCR was performed using 60 Vbeta and 13 Jbeta primers. In the original processing: There were tens of millions of unique TCR beta chains by a later count, and 10 million to 12 million of them were shared. TCRdb keeps only in-frame clones here, not all; method: immunoSEQ multiplex PCR. Clonal size and the V and J genes are those of that table, whereas D and trimming came from the DNA. The data show under 90,000 clones, roughly 80% seen once. General observations from the study: HLA alleles showed associations with about 17,000 TCR beta sequences in a later analysis, at a 0.05 false discovery rate. Some V segments could not be told apart, so they were left out, TRBV6-2 and TRBV6-3 among them.

Turning to this clone: Its target is not known.

The sequence came from a woman aged 40-49 years in good health and CMV-seronegative. The chain links TRBV2 to TRBJ1-2; D might be TRBD1 (6 bases). Sequenced material: PBMCs. CDR3 nucleotide sequence: TGTGCCAGCAGTGAACAGGGGATCCCTTCTAACTATGGCTACACCTTC. Amino acid sequence: CASSEQGIPSNYGYTF.